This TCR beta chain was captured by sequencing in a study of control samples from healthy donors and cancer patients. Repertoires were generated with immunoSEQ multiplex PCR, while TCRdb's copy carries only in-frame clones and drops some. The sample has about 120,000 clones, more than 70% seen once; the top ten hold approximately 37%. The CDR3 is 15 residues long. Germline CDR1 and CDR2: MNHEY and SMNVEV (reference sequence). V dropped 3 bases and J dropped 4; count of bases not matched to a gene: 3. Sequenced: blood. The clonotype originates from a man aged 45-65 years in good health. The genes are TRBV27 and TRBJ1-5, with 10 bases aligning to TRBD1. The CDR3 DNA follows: TGTGCCAGCAGTTTCGACAGGGGGCGGAATCAGCCCCAGCATTTT. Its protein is CASSFDRGRNQPQHF.